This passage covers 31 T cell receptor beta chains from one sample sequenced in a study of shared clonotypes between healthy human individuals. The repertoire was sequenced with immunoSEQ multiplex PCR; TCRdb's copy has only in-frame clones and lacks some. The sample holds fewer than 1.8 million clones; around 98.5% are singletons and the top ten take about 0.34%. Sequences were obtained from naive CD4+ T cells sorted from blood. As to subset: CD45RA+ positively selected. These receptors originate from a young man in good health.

CDR3 in DNA: TGTGCCAGCAGTTACGCCCCCGCTCCCAACGTCCTGACTTTC. As protein: CASSYAPAPNVLTF. The V call is TRBV6-5, the J call TRBJ2-6; D call uncertain. CDR3 length: 14 residues. The V gene lost 2 bases and the J gene lost 8 bases, with 10 bases spanning the gap. Germline CDR1 MNHEY, CDR2 SVGAGI.

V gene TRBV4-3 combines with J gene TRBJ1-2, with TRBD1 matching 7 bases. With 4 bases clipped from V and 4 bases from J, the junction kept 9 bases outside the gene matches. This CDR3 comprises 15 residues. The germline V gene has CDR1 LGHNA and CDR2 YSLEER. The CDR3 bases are TGCGCCAGCAGCCGGGGGGCAGGGGGTCTCTATGGCTACACCTTC. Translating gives CASSRGAGGLYGYTF.

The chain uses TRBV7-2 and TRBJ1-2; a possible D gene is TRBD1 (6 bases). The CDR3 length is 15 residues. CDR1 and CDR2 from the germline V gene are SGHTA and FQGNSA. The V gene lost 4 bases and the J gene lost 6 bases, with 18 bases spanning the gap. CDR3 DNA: TGTGCCAGCAGCTCCCGGGCAGGGGCTAAGGATGGCTACACCTTC. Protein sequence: CASSSRAGAKDGYTF.

This CDR3 is CASSIGTVNYEQYF. DNA for the CDR3: TGTGCCAGTAGTATAGGGACAGTAAACTACGAGCAGTACTTC. V and J are TRBV19 and TRBJ2-7; possibly TRBD1 for D (6 bases). There are 14 residues in the CDR3. Between the trimmed V and J ends, which lost 1 base and 3 bases, there was a span of 10 bases. CDR1 and CDR2 from the germline V gene are LNHDA and SQIVND (reference sequence).

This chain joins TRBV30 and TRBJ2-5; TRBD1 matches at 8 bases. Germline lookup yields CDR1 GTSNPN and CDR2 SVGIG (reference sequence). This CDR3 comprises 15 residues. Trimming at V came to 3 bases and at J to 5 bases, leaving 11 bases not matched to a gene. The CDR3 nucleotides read TGTGCCTGGAGGCCCCGGGGACAGGACTGGGAGACCCAGTACTTC. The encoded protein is CAWRPRGQDWETQYF.

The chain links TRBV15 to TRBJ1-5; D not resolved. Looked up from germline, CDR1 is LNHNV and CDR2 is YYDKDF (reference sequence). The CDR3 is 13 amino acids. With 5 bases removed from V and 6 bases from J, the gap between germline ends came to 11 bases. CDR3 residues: CATSPRSSQPQHF. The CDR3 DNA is TGTGCCACCAGCCCTAGAAGTAGTCAGCCCCAGCATTTT.

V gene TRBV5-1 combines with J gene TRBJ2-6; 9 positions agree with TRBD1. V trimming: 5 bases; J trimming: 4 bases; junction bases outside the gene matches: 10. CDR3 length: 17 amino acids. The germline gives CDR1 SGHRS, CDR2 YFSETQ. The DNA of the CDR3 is TGCGCCAGCAGTAGGGACAGGGTCAATCTCGGGGCCAACGTCCTGACTTTC. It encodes CASSRDRVNLGANVLTF.

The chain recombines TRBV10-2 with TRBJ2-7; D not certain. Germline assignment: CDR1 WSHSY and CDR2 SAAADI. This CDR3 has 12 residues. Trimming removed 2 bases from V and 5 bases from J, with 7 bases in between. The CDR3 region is CASSEASNEQYF. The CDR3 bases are TGCGCCAGCAGTGAGGCCAGCAACGAGCAGTACTTC.

CDR3 in DNA: TGTGCCAGCAGCTTTGGGGGGACGGTAGGCGGCTACACCTTC. It encodes CASSFGGTVGGYTF. The rearrangement uses TRBV7-2 and TRBJ1-2; D is possibly TRBD1 (5 bases). The V end lost 3 bases, the J end lost 8 bases, and 16 bases lay between the germline ends. Germline V gene sequence: CDR1 SGHTA, CDR2 FQGNSA. The CDR3 is 14 residues long. The full variable domain, completed using reference TRBV7-2 and TRBJ1-2, is GAGVSQSPSNKVTEKGKDVELRCDPISGHTALYWYRQSLGQGLEFLIYFQGNSAPDKSGLPSDRFSAERTGGSVSTLTIQRTQQEDSAVYLCASSFGGTVGGYTFGSGTRLTVV.

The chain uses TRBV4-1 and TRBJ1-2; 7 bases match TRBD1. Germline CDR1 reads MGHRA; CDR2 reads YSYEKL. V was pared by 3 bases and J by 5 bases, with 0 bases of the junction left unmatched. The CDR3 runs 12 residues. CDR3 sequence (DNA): TGCGCCAGCAGCCAGGGACAGTATGGCTACACCTTC. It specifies CASSQGQYGYTF.

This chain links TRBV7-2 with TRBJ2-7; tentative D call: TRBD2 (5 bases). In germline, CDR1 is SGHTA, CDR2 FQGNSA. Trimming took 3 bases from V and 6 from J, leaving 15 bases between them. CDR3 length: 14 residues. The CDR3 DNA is TGTGCCAGCAGCTTGGCCCCGGCTAGCCCCGAGCAGTACTTC. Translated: CASSLAPASPEQYF.

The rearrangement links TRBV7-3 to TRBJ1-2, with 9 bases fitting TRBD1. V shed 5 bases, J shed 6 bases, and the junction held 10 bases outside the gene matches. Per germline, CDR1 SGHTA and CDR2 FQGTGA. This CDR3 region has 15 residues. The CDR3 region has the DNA TGTGCCAGCAGCCTCCGGGACAGGGAATTTGATGGCTACACCTTC. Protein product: CASSLRDREFDGYTF.

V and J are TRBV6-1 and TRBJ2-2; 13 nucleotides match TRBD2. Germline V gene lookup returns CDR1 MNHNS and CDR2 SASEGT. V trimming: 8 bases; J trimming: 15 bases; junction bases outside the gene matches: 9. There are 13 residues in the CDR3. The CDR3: CASATSGRSRMFF. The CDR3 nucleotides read TGTGCCAGCGCGACTAGCGGGAGGTCAAGAATGTTTTTT.

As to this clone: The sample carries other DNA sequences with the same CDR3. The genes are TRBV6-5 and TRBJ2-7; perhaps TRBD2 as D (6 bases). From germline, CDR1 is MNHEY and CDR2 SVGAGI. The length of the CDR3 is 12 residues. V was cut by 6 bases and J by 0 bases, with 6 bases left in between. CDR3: CASSGGSYEQYF. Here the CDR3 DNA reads TGTGCCAGCAGCGGGGGCTCCTACGAGCAGTACTTC.

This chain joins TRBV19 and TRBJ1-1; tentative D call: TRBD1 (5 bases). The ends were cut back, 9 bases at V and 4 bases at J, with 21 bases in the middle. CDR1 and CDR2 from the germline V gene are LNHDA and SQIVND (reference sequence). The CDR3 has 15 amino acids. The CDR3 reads CASTRWGGPGTEAFF. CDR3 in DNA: TGTGCCAGCACCCGGTGGGGCGGCCCCGGCACTGAAGCTTTCTTT.

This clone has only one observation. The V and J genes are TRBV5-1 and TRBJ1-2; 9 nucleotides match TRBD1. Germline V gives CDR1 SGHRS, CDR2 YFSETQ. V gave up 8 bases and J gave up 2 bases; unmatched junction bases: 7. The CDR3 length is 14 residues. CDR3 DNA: TGCGCCAGAAAACAGGGGGCTACAAACTATGGCTACACCTTC. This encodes CARKQGATNYGYTF.

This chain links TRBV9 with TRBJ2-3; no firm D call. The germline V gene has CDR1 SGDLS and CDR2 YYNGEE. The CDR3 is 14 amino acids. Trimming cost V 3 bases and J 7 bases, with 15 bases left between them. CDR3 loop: CASSALDTGHTQYF. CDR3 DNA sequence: TGTGCCAGCAGCGCCCTCGACACGGGCCATACGCAGTATTTT.

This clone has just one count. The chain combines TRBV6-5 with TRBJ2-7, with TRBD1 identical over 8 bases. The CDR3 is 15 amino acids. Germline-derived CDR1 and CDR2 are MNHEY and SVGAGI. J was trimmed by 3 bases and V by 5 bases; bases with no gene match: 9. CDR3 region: CASSTRTGSNYEQYF. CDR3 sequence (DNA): TGTGCCAGCAGTACCCGGACAGGGTCGAACTACGAGCAGTACTTC.

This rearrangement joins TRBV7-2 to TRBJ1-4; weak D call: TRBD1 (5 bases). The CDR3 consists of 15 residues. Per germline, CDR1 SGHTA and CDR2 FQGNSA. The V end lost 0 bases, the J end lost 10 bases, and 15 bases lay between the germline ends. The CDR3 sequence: CASSLARGENRKLFF. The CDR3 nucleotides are TGTGCCAGCAGCTTAGCCCGAGGGGAAAACCGAAAACTGTTTTTT.

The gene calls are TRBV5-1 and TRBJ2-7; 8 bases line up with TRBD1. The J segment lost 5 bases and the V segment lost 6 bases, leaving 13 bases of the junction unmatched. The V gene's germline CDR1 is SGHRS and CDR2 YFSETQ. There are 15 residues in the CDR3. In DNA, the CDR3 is TGCGCCAGCACGAAAACGGTAGTGGACAGGGACGAGCAGTACTTC. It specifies CASTKTVVDRDEQYF.

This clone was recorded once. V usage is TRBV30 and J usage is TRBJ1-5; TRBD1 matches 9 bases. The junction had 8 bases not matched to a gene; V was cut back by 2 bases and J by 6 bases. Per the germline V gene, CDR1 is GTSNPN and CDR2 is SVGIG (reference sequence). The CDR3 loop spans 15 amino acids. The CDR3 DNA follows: TGTGCCTGGAGTCCTCGGGACAGGGTATCTCAGCCCCAGCATTTT. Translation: CAWSPRDRVSQPQHF.

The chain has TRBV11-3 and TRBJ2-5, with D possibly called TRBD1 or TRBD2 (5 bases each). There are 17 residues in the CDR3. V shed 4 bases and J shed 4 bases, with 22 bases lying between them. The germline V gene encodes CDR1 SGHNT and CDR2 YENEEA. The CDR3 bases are TGTGCCAGCAGCTCGCGAGGGGTTGAGGGCGGCAGAGAGACCCAGTACTTC. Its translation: CASSSRGVEGGRETQYF.

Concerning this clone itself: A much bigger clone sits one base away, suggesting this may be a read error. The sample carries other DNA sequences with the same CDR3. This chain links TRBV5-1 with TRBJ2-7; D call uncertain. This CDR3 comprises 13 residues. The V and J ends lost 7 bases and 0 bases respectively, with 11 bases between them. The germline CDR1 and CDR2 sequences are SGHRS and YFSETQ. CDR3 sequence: CASSPPSSYEQYF. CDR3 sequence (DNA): TGCGCCAGCTCACCACCGAGCTCCTACGAGCAGTACTTC.

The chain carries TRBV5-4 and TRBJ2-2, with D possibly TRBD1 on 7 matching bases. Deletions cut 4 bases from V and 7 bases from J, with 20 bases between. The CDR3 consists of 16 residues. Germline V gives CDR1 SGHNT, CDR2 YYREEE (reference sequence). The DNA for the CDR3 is TGTGCCAGCAGCCCCCCGACAGGGACTCCAATCGGGGAGCTGTTTTTT. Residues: CASSPPTGTPIGELFF.

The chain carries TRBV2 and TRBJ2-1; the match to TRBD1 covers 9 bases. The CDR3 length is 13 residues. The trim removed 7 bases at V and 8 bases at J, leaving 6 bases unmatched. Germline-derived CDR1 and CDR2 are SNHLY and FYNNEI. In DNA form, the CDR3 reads TGTGCCAGCAACGGACAGGGGACCGATGAGCAGTTCTTC. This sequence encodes CASNGQGTDEQFF.

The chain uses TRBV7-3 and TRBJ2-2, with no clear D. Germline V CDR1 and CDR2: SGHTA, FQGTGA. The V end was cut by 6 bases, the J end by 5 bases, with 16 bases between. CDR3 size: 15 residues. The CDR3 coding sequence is TGTGCCAGCAGGACGAACGGCCGTCGGACCGGGGAGCTGTTTTTT. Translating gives CASRTNGRRTGELFF.

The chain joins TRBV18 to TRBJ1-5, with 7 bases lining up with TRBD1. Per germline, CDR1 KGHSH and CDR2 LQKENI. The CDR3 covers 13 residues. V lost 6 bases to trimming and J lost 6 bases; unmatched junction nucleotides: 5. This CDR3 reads CASSTGVSQPQHF. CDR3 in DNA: TGTGCCAGCTCTACAGGGGTGAGTCAGCCCCAGCATTTT. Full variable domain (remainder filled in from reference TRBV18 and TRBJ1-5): NAGVMQNPRHLVRRRGQEARLRCSPMKGHSHVYWYRQLPEEGLKFMVYLQKENIIDESGMPKERFSAEFPKEGPSILRIQQVVRGDSAAYFCASSTGVSQPQHFGDGTRLSIL.

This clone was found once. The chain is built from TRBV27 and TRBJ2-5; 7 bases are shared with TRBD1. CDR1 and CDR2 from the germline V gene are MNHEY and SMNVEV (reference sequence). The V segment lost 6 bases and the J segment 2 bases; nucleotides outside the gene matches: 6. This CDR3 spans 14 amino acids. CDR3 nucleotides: TGTGCCAGCAGCCCGGGACAGCAGCAAGAGACCCAGTACTTC. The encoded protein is CASSPGQQQETQYF.

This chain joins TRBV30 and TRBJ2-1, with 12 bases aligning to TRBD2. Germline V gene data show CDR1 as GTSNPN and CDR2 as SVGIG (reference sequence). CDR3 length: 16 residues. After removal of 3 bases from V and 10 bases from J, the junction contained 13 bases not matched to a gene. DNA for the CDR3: TGTGCCTGGAGCCGCCCCCCTAGCGGGAGGGAACTGGAGCAGTTCTTC. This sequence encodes CAWSRPPSGRELEQFF.

The CDR3 coding sequence is TGTGCCAGCAGTGCGCCGGCAGGGACTGGGGCCAACGTCCTGACTTTC. Translation gives CASSAPAGTGANVLTF. The chain uses TRBV28 and TRBJ2-6, with a tentative D call TRBD1 (5 bases). This CDR3 contains 16 residues. The germline V and J ends were trimmed by 5 bases and 2 bases, with 13 bases remaining between them. CDR1 is MDHEN, CDR2 SYDVKM, per germline.

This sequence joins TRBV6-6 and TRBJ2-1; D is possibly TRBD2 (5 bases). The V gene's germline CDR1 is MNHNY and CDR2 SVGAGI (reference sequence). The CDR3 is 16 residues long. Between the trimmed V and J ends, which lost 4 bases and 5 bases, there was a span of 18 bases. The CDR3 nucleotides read TGTGCCAGCAGTTCCGGCCTAGTGGAGGAGGACAATGAGCAGTTCTTC. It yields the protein CASSSGLVEEDNEQFF.